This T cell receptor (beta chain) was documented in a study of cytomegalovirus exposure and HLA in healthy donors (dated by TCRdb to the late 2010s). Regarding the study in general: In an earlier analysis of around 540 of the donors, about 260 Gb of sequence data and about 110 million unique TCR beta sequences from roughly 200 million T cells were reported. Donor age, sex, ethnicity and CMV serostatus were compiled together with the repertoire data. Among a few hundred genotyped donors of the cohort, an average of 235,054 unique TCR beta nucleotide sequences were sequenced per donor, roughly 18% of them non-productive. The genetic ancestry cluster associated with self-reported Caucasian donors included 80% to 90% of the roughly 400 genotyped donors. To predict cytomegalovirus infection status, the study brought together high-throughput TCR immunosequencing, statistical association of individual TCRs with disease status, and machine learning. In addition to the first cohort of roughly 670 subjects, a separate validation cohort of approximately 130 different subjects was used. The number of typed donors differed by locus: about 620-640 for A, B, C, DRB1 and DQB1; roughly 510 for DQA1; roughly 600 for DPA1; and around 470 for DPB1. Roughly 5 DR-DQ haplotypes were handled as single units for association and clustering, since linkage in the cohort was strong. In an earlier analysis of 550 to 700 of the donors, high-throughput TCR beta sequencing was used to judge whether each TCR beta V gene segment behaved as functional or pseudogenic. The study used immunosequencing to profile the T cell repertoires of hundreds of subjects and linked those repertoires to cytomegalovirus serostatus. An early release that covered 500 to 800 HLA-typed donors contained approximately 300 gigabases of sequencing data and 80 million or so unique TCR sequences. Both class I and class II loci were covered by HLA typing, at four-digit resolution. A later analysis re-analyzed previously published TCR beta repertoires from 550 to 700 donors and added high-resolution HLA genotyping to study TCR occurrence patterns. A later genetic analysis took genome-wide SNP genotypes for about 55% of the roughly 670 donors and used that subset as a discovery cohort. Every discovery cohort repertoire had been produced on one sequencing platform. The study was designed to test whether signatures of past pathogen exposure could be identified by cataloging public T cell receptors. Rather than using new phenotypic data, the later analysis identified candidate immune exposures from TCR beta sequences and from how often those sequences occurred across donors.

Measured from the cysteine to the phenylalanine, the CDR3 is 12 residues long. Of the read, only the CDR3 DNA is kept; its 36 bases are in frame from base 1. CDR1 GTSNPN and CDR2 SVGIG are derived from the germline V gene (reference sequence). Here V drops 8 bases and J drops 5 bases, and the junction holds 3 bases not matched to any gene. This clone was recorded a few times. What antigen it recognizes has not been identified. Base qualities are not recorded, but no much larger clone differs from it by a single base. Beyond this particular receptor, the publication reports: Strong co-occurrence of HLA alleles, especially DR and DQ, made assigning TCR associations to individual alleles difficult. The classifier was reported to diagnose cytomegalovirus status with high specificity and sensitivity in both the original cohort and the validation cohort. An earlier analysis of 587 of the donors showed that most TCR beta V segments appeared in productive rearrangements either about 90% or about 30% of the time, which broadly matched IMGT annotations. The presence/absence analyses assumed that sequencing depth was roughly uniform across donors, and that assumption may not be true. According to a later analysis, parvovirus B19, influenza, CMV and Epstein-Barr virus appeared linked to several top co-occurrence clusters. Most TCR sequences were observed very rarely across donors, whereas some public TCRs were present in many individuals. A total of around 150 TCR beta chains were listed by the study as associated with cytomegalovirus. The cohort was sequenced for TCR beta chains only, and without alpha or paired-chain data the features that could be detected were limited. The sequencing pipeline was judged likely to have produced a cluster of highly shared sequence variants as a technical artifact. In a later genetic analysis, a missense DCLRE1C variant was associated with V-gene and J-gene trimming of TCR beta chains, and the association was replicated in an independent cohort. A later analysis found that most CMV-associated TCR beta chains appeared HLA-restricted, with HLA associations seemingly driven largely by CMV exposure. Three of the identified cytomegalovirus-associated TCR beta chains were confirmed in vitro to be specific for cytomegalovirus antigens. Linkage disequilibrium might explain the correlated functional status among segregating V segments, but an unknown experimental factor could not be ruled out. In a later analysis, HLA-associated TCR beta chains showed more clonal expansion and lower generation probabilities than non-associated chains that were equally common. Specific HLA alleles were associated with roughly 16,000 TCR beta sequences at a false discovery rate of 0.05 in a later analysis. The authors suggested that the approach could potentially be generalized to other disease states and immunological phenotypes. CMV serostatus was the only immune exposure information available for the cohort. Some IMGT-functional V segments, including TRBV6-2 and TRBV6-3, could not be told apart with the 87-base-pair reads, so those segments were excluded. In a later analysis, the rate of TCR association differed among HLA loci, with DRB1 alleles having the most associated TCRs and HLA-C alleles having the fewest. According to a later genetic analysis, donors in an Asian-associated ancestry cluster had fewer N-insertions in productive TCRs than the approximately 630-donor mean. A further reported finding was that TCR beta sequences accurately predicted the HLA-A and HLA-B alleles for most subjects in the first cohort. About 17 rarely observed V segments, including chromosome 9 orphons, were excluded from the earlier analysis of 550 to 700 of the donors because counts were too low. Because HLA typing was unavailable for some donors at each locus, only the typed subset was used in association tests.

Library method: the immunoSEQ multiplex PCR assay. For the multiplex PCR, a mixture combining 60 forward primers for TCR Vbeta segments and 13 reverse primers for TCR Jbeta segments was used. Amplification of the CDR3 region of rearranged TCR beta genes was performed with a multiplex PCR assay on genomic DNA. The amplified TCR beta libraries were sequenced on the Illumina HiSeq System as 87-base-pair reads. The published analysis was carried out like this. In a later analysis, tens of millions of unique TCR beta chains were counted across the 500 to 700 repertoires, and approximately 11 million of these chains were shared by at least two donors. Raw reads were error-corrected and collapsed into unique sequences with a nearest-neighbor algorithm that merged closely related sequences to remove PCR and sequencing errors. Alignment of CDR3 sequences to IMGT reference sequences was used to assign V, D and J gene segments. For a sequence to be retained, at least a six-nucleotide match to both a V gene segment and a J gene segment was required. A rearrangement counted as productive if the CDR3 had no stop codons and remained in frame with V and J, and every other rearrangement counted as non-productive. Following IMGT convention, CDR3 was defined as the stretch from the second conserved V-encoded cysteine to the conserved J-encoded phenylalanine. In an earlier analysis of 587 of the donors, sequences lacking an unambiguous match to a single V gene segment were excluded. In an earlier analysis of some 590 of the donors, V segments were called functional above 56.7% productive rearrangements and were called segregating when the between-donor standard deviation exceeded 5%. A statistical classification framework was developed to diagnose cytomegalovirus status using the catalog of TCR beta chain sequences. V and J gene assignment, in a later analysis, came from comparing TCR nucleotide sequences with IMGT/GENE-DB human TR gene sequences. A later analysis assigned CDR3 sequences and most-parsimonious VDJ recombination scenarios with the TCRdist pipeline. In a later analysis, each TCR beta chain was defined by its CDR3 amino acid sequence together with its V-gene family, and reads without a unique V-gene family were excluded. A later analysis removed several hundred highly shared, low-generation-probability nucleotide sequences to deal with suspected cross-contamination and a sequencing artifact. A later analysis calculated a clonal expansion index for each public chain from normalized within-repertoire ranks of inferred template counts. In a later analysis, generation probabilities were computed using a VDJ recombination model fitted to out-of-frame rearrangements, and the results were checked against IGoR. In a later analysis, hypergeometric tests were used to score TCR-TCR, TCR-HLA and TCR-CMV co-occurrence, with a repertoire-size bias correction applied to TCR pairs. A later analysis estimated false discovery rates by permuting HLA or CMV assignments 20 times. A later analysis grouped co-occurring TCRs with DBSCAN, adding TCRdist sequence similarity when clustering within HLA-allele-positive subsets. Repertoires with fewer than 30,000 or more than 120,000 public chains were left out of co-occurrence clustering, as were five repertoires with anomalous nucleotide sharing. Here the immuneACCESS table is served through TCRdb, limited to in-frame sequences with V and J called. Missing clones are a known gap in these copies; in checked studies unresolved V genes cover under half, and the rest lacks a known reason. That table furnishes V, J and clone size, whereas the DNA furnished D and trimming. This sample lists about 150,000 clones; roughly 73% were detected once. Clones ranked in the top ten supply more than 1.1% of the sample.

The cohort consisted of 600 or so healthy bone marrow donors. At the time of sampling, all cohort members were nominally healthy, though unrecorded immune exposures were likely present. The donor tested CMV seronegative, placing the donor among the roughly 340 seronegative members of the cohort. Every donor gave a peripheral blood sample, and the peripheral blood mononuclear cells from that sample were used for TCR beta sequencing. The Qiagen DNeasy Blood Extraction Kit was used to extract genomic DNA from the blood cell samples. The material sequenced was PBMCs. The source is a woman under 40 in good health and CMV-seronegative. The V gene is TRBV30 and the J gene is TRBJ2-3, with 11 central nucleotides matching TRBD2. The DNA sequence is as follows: TGTGCCAGTAGCGGGGGGGAAGATACGCAGTATTTT. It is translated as CASSGGEDTQYF.